The following is a TCR beta chain sequence with its context. Its matching antigen is unknown. The data derive from a study of shared clonotypes between healthy human individuals. About the study: The study drew on a couple of women and a few men aged 18 to 49 as donors. Notes on the study in general: The low donor count limited represented genetic and exposure-history diversity.

V was pared by 0 bases and J by 2 bases, with 12 bases between. Germline V gene lookup returns CDR1 SGHNT and CDR2 YYREEE (reference sequence). The CDR3 is made up of 15 amino acids. Only in-frame clones appear in the TCRdb table, and some are missing; sequencing was by immunoSEQ multiplex PCR. The sample shows hundreds of thousands of clones, just over 75% of them seen only once. The clonotype originates from a woman in her thirties or forties in good health. Some clones in this sample may be carry-over from other donors' samples. This chain links TRBV5-4 with TRBJ2-7, with D maybe TRBD2 (6 bases). The sequencing sample was made of PBMCs. In DNA form, the CDR3 reads TGTGCCAGCAGCTTGGGGAGGGGAGCTACCTACGAGCAGTACTTC. It specifies CASSLGRGATYEQYF.